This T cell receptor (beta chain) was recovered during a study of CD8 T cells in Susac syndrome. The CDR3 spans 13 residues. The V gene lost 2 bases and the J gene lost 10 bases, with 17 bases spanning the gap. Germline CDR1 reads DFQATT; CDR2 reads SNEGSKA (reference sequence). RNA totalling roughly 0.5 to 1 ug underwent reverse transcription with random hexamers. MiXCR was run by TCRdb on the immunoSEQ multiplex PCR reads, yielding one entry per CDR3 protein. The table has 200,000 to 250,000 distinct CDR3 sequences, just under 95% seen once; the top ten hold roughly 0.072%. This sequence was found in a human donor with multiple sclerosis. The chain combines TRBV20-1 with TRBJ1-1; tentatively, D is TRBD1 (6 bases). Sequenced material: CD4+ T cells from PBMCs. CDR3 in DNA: TGCAGTGCTAGACCCGGGAGGGGAGGGGGAGCTTTCTTT. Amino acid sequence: CSARPGRGGGAFF.